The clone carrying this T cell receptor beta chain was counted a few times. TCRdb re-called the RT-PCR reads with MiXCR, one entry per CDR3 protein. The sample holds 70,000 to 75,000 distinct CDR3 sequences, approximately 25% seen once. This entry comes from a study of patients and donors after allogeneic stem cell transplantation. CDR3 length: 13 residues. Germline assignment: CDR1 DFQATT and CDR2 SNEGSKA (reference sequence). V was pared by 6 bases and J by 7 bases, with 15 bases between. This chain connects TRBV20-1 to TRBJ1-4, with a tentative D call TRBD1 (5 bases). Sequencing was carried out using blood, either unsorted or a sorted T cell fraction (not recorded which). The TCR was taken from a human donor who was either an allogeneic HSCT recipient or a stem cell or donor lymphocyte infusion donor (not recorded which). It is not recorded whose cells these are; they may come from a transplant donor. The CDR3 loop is CSASTGRGEKLFF. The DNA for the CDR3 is TGCAGTGCAAGTACAGGAAGGGGTGAAAAACTGTTTTTT.